The following is a T cell receptor (beta chain) sequence with its context. Using immunoSEQ multiplex PCR, the repertoire was profiled, and TCRdb retains in-frame clones only, with some absent. Of about 310,000 clones listed, approximately 86% were seen once; the top ten hold 1.3%. This record comes from a study of blood T cell repertoires in COVID-19. Study as a whole: The samples span acute and convalescent COVID-19 from the United States, Italy and Spain. T cells, B-cell-depleted T cells, or PBMCs provided the cDNA or gDNA that served as material.

The sample was peripheral blood. The clonotype comes from a man aged 65-85 years with acute or convalescent COVID-19.

The CDR3 protein is CASSPLSTQGGRPNEQFF. The CDR3 nucleotides read TGTGCCAGCAGTCCACTTTCCACCCAGGGGGGTAGGCCGAATGAGCAGTTCTTC. The V gene is TRBV27, the J gene TRBJ2-1; tentative D call: TRBD1 (7 bases). This CDR3 spans 18 amino acids. V was cut by 5 bases and J by 7 bases, with 27 bases left in between. The V gene's germline CDR1 is MNHEY and CDR2 SMNVEV (reference sequence).